The clone carrying this T cell receptor (beta chain) occurred a few times. One end of the junction fails to match germline, which may point to a read error. The sample's time point: newly diagnosed GD, antithyroid drugs for less than 3 months. Following extraction of RNA from PBMCs, that RNA was used to make the TCR library. This sample is drawn from a study of regulatory T cells in long-lasting Graves disease. The CDR3 has 13 residues. Germline V gene sequence: CDR1 ENHRY, CDR2 SYGVKD. Relying on iRepertoire HTBI primers and Arm-PCR of CDR3 regions, the team built TCR beta libraries. MiXCR, applied by TCRdb to the multiplex PCR reads, yields one record per CDR3 protein. The table records roughly 380,000 distinct CDR3 sequences, 16% of them present only once. These records were also assigned to another study, of T cells in Graves' hyperthyroidism and ophthalmopathy. That investigation notes: The blood repertoire included most of the expanded thyroid clonotypes above 0.001.

The chain uses TRBV10-3 and TRBJ1-4, with TRBD1 as a possible D gene (5 bases). This receptor was obtained from a man between 35 and 55 years old with Graves disease. Sequencing used peripheral blood mononuclear cells (PBMCs), obtained at new diagnosis, from a patient treated with antithyroid drugs. The CDR3 coding sequence is TGTGCGATCAACGGGGCCCTTAATGAAAAACTGTTTTTT. Its translation is CAINGALNEKLFF.